The rows below give T cell receptor beta chains drawn from one sample of a study of shared clonotypes between healthy human individuals. Clones were sequenced by immunoSEQ multiplex PCR, and TCRdb holds only the in-frame ones, with some missing. Of about 2.4 million clones in the sample, roughly 93% are singletons; the top ten hold about 0.39%. Sequencing was performed on naive CD4+ T cells from PBMCs. All receptors come from a man aged 18 to 35 in good health. Some clones in this sample may be carry-over from other donors' samples. Both conserved end residues are part of each CDR3. The order of the fields is clone size, J gene, V gene, D gene, CDR3 DNA, CDR3 protein. The D gene is left open where the match is weak. Clone size is given for some rows only: seen once, a few or many times, or a class if the clone is expanded.

>.|TRBJ2-5|TRBV12-5|.
TGTGCTAGTGGTTTGGGCCAGGCCCAGTACTTC
CASGLGQAQYF
>once|TRBJ2-5|TRBV10-3|TRBD2
TGTGCCGCGGCCGGGGGTACTAGCGGGAGGGCCGGCGAGACCCAGTACTTC
CAAAGGTSGRAGETQYF
>.|TRBJ1-4|TRBV5-1|TRBD1
TGCGCCAGCAGCCCCGGGACAGGGGTCGGTGAAAAACTGTTTTTT
CASSPGTGVGEKLFF
>.|TRBJ1-1|TRBV7-3|.
TGTGCCAGCAGCAAAGGCCCCACCAACACTGAAGCTTTCTTT
CASSKGPTNTEAFF
>.|TRBJ2-2|TRBV6-1|TRBD1
TGTGCCAGCAGTGACTTCATACAGGGGCGCGGTACCGGGGAGCTGTTTTTT
CASSDFIQGRGTGELFF
>.|TRBJ1-2|TRBV15|.
TGTGCCACCAGCAGACCTCTGAGAAAGGGAGACTATGGCTACACCTTC
CATSRPLRKGDYGYTF
>few|TRBJ1-1|TRBV28|.
TGTGCCAGCACCACGAGGTGGGTTGAAGCTTTCTTT
CASTTRWVEAFF
>.|TRBJ2-3|TRBV5-4|.
TGTGCCAGCAGCTTGGTAGGACAAGAAGATACGCAGTATTTT
CASSLVGQEDTQYF
>.|TRBJ1-1|TRBV4-3|.
TGCGCCAGCAGCCAATGGGGGGGCACTGAAGCTTTCTTT
CASSQWGGTEAFF
>.|TRBJ1-5|TRBV2|.
TGTGCCAGCAGTGGCCAGGGTCAGCCCCAGCATTTT
CASSGQGQPQHF
>.|TRBJ2-6|TRBV2|.
TGTGCCAGCAGTCCCAAGGACTCTGGGGCCAACGTCCTGACTTTC
CASSPKDSGANVLTF
>.|TRBJ2-7|TRBV28|.
TGTGCCAGCAGTTTTGTCGGGGGATCAGGCGAGCAGTACTTC
CASSFVGGSGEQYF
>once|TRBJ1-4|TRBV28|TRBD1
TGTGCCAGCAGTTTATGGGCAGGGGGCTCTGAAAAACTGTTTTTT
CASSLWAGGSEKLFF
>.|TRBJ1-2|TRBV28|.
TGTGCCAGCAGTTGGAAAGGGGCTGGGGAAGGCTACACCTTC
CASSWKGAGEGYTF
>.|TRBJ1-2|TRBV6-5|.
TGTGCCAGCACCATACTTGCTAACTATGGCTACACCTTC
CASTILANYGYTF
>.|TRBJ2-7|TRBV6-6|TRBD1
TGTGCCAGCAGCCGAAGAGCCCGGGACAGATTTTACGAGCAGTACTTC
CASSRRARDRFYEQYF
>.|TRBJ1-1|TRBV9|.
TGTGCCAGCAGCGTAGATCAGGGCACTGAAGCTTTCTTT
CASSVDQGTEAFF
>.|TRBJ2-7|TRBV4-2|.
TGTGCCAGCAGCCAAGACTGGAGCCTTCCCTCCGAGCAGTACTTC
CASSQDWSLPSEQYF
>.|TRBJ2-1|TRBV7-2|.
TGTGCCAGCAGCCCATCCTCCCGGGCCGGTCTTAATGAGCAGTTCTTC
CASSPSSRAGLNEQFF
>.|TRBJ2-7|TRBV14|.
TGTGCCAGCAGCCACCTAGGGCAGGGCACCTACGAGCAGTACTTC
CASSHLGQGTYEQYF
>once|TRBJ2-1|TRBV14|.
TGTGCCAGCAGCCAAGACAGGCCTCGCTCCTACAATGAGCAGTTCTTC
CASSQDRPRSYNEQFF
>.|TRBJ2-1|TRBV6-1|TRBD1
TGTGCCAGCACAAGGGACAGGGGGTCCTACAATGAGCAGTTCTTC
CASTRDRGSYNEQFF
>.|TRBJ2-3|TRBV5-1|TRBD1
TGCGCCAGCAGCATCCGGACAGGGAGTACAGATACGCAGTATTTT
CASSIRTGSTDTQYF
>.|TRBJ1-2|TRBV20-1|.
TGCAGCGCCCCGGTTCCGGGGGGCTACACCTTC
CSAPVPGGYTF
>.|TRBJ2-1|TRBV7-6|.
TGTGCCAGCAGCTCCCTAGCTCTAGCGACCTATGAGCAGTTCTTC
CASSSLALATYEQFF
>.|TRBJ1-1|TRBV4-1|.
TGCGCCAGCAAGCGTTTCGGGACACTCACTGAAGCTTTCTTT
CASKRFGTLTEAFF
>.|TRBJ1-3|TRBV6-1|.
TGTGCCAGCAGTCCACGACAGGTCGATGGAAACACCATATATTTT
CASSPRQVDGNTIYF
>.|TRBJ2-3|TRBV14|TRBD2
TGTGCCAGCAGCTGGCGGGGGGTCACAGATACGCAGTATTTT
CASSWRGVTDTQYF
>.|TRBJ1-5|TRBV7-2|TRBD1
TGTGCCAGCAGCTTTTTAGGTCAGGGGGCATCCAGCAATCAGCCCCAGCATTTT
CASSFLGQGASSNQPQHF
>.|TRBJ1-1|TRBV15|.
TGTGCCACCAGCAGAGATCGAGGAGGCGGGACACCCCGGGAAGCTTTCTTT
CATSRDRGGGTPREAFF
>.|TRBJ2-3|TRBV27|.
TGTGCCAGCAGCCCATCTGCAGATACGCAGTATTTT
CASSPSADTQYF
>.|TRBJ2-5|TRBV15|TRBD2
TGTGCCACCAGCAGAGATCCCGGCGGGAGGGGTCCCGAGACCCAGTACTTC
CATSRDPGGRGPETQYF
>.|TRBJ1-4|TRBV28|.
TGTGCCAGCAGTCGCCATCCTTCAACTAATGAAAAACTGTTTTTT
CASSRHPSTNEKLFF
>.|TRBJ2-7|TRBV5-1|.
TGCGCCAGCAGCTGGGGCCCCATCGACGAGCAGTACTTC
CASSWGPIDEQYF
>.|TRBJ2-5|TRBV5-1|TRBD1
TGCGCCAGCAGCGGGACAGGGATGGAGACCCAGTACTTC
CASSGTGMETQYF
>.|TRBJ1-6|TRBV29-1|TRBD1
TGCAGCGTTGATGGACAGGGAAAACCCCTCCACTTT
CSVDGQGKPLHF
>.|TRBJ1-3|TRBV28|.
TGTGCCAGCAGCTCGGGGGGCTCGTACTCTGGAAACACCATATATTTT
CASSSGGSYSGNTIYF
>few|TRBJ1-2|TRBV28|TRBD1
TGTGCCAGCAGGTCGGACAGGGAAGGCTACACCTTC
CASRSDREGYTF
>.|TRBJ2-2|TRBV5-1|TRBD1
TGCGCCAGCAGCATACCGACAGGGGATAACACCGGGGAGCTGTTTTTT
CASSIPTGDNTGELFF
>.|TRBJ2-7|TRBV28|.
TGTGCCAGCAGTTTATCTATTAGCTACGAGCAGTACTTC
CASSLSISYEQYF
>.|TRBJ1-2|TRBV28|.
TGTGCCAGCATCGAACGGGGAGGAGCTCCGGGCTACACCTTC
CASIERGGAPGYTF
>.|TRBJ1-2|TRBV29-1|TRBD1
TGCAGCGTGGGGACAGGGGGAGGTTCTGGCTACACCTTC
CSVGTGGGSGYTF
>.|TRBJ2-7|TRBV28|.
TGTGCCAGCAGTCAACCATACGAGCAGTACTTC
CASSQPYEQYF
>.|TRBJ1-4|TRBV7-6|.
TGTGCCAGCAGCTTAGAAGGGCCGGGGCCGAGCGAAAAACTGTTTTTT
CASSLEGPGPSEKLFF
>.|TRBJ1-2|TRBV7-9|.
TGTGCCAGCAGCCATAACACGCACTGGGCGCAGGATGGCTACACCTTC
CASSHNTHWAQDGYTF
>.|TRBJ2-3|TRBV4-2|TRBD2
TGTGCCAGCAGCCTACATACTAGCGGGGGGGGCGAGGATACGCAGTATTTT
CASSLHTSGGGEDTQYF
>.|TRBJ2-2|TRBV5-1|.
TGCGCCAGCAGCCCCACGCGAGGCACCGGGGAGCTGTTTTTT
CASSPTRGTGELFF
>.|TRBJ2-5|TRBV23-1|TRBD1
TGCGCCAGCAGTATCCGGGACAGAGGGCTGCCGGACGGAGAGACCCAGTACTTC
CASSIRDRGLPDGETQYF
>.|TRBJ2-7|TRBV28|TRBD2
TGTGCCATCCTGTCTAGCGGGTACTACGAGCAGTACTTC
CAILSSGYYEQYF
>.|TRBJ2-3|TRBV11-2|.
TGTGCCAGCAGCTTAGTAGGGGACTTGACCACAGATACGCAGTATTTT
CASSLVGDLTTDTQYF
>.|TRBJ1-1|TRBV6-5|.
TGTGCCAGTTATTGGGTGGGCAGGGGATATCCTGAAGCTTTCTTT
CASYWVGRGYPEAFF
>.|TRBJ1-5|TRBV11-2|.
TGTGCCAGCAGCTTTGCGGGGGATCAGCCCCAGCATTTT
CASSFAGDQPQHF